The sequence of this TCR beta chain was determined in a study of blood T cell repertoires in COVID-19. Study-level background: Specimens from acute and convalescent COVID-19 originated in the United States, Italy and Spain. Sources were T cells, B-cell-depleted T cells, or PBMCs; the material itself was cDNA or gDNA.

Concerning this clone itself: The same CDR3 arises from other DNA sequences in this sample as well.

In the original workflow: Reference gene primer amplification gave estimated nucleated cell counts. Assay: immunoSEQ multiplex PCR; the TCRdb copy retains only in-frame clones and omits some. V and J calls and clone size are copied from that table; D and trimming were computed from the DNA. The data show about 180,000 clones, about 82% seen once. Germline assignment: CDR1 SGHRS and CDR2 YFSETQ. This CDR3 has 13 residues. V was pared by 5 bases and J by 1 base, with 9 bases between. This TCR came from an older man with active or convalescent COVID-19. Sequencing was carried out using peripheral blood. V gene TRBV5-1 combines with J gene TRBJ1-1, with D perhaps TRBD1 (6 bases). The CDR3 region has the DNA TGCGCCAGCAGTTCACAGGGGAACACTGAAGCTTTCTTT. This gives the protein CASSSQGNTEAFF.